The 21 T cell receptor beta chains given below trace back to one sample, sequenced in a study of cytomegalovirus exposure and HLA in healthy donors. PCR involved 60 Vbeta and 13 Jbeta primers. TCRdb keeps only in-frame clones here, not all; method: immunoSEQ multiplex PCR. The profile covers some 130,000 clones, with 70% to 85% appearing a single time and more than 1.5% taken by the ten largest. Sequencing was performed on PBMCs. Every receptor here comes from a boy aged 5-17 years in good health and CMV-seronegative.

The chain has TRBV6-5 and TRBJ2-7, with TRBD1 as a possible D gene (5 bases). The germline V gene encodes CDR1 MNHEY and CDR2 SVGAGI. The ends were cut back, 0 bases at V and 0 bases at J, with 6 bases in the middle. The CDR3 has 14 residues. The CDR3: CASSYSTDSYEQYF. The CDR3 nucleotides are TGTGCCAGCAGTTACTCGACAGACTCCTACGAGCAGTACTTC.

This clone was seen only once. The chain is built from TRBV7-8 and TRBJ2-3; D gene uncertain. Germline V gene data show CDR1 as SGHVS and CDR2 as FQNEAQ. The CDR3 runs 14 residues. V lost 2 bases and J lost 0, with 6 bases in between. CDR3 region: CASSLSSSTDTQYF. The CDR3 DNA sequence: TGTGCCAGCAGCTTAAGCTCAAGCACAGATACGCAGTATTTT.

This rearrangement joins TRBV9 to TRBJ1-2; 7 nucleotides align to TRBD1. The CDR3 length is 15 residues. V lost 5 bases, J lost 2 bases, and 9 bases stayed unmatched. From germline, CDR1 is SGDLS and CDR2 YYNGEE. The CDR3, as DNA: TGTGCCAGCAGTTCAGGGGGAGCCGCAAACTATGGCTACACCTTC. Translated: CASSSGGAANYGYTF.

The chain has TRBV5-8 and TRBJ2-7; 7 bases match TRBD2. V dropped 5 bases and J dropped 7; count of bases not matched to a gene: 12. Per the germline V gene, CDR1 is SGHTS and CDR2 is YDEGEE. The CDR3 is made up of 14 amino acids. In nucleotides, the CDR3 is TGTGCCAGCAGACTCGGGGGGATGCGGAAGGAGCAGTACTTC. Amino acid sequence: CASRLGGMRKEQYF.

The rearrangement links TRBV10-3 to TRBJ2-2; a weak D match, TRBD2 (5 bases). V gave up 10 bases and J gave up 4 bases, with 10 bases separating them. This CDR3 is 12 amino acids long. Germline CDR1 reads ENHRY; CDR2 reads SYGVKD. CDR3 region: CATRGSTGELFF. The DNA of the CDR3 is TGTGCCACCCGTGGGAGCACCGGGGAGCTGTTTTTT.

The chain carries TRBV2 and TRBJ1-5, with 7 bases matching TRBD1. The CDR3 runs 16 residues. V shed 4 bases, J shed 1 base, and the junction held 7 bases outside the gene matches. The germline V gene encodes CDR1 SNHLY and CDR2 FYNNEI. Here the CDR3 reads CASSAELTGSNQPQHF. The CDR3 DNA follows: TGTGCCAGCAGTGCTGAATTGACAGGGAGCAATCAGCCCCAGCATTTT.

J is TRBJ1-6 and V is TRBV4-3; D might be TRBD1 (6 bases). CDR3 length: 15 residues. V was pared by 2 bases and J by 5 bases, with 10 bases between. Germline V gene sequence: CDR1 LGHNA, CDR2 YSLEER. As DNA, the CDR3 is TGCGCCAGCAGCCAACGGTCAGGGGATAATTCACCCCTCCACTTT. Residues: CASSQRSGDNSPLHF.

This chain connects TRBV29-1 to TRBJ2-3; D unclear. V was shortened by 1 base and J by 14 bases, with 16 bases between the two germline ends. Looked up from germline, CDR1 is SQVTM and CDR2 is ANQGSEA. The CDR3 has 12 residues. The CDR3, as DNA: TGCAGCGTTGAAGGCTCGTACGTAACCGGGTATTTT. It translates to CSVEGSYVTGYF.

This rearrangement joins TRBV9 to TRBJ2-1; TRBD2 is a possible D gene (7 bases). Germline CDR1 is SGDLS and CDR2 is YYNGEE. Trimming cost V 4 bases and J 5 bases, with 19 bases left between them. The CDR3 spans 16 residues. As DNA, the CDR3 is TGTGCCAGCAGCTCCCGGGGGGCGTCTCCCCACAATGAGCAGTTCTTC. Amino acid sequence: CASSSRGASPHNEQFF.

This chain connects TRBV5-4 to TRBJ2-3; 14 nucleotides match TRBD2. This CDR3 has 16 amino acids. CDR1 and CDR2 (germline): SGHNT, YYREEE (reference sequence). V shed 4 bases and J 4 bases; nucleotides not matched to a gene: 5. CDR3 DNA sequence: TGTGCCAGCAGCCCCCGGGGACTAGCGGGAGCAGATACGCAGTATTTT. This codes for CASSPRGLAGADTQYF.

The rearrangement uses TRBV9 and TRBJ2-7, with D perhaps matching TRBD2 (5 bases). This CDR3 spans 14 amino acids. The ends were cut back, 3 bases at V and 4 bases at J, with 14 bases in the middle. Germline V gene lookup returns CDR1 SGDLS and CDR2 YYNGEE. CDR3 residues: CASSGADGKYEQYF. CDR3 in DNA: TGTGCCAGCAGCGGGGCGGACGGGAAGTACGAGCAGTACTTC.

The V and J genes are TRBV29-1 and TRBJ2-1; TRBD1 agrees at 8 bases. Germline-derived CDR1 and CDR2 are SQVTM and ANQGSEA. The CDR3 runs 20 residues. Trimming cost V 5 bases and J 0 bases; bases outside gene matches: 21. CDR3: CSVPKTPGQTGQDSYNEQFF. The CDR3, as DNA: TGCAGCGTTCCAAAAACGCCGGGTCAAACGGGACAGGACTCCTACAATGAGCAGTTCTTC.

V is TRBV27 and J is TRBJ2-7, with D uncertain. The CDR3 spans 11 residues. V lost 9 bases, J lost 6 bases, and 12 bases lay in between. Germline values: CDR1 MNHEY, CDR2 SMNVEV (reference sequence). CDR3 in amino acids: CASSSSGEQYF. The DNA for the CDR3 is TGTGCCAGTTCCAGTTCAGGCGAGCAGTACTTC.

This chain uses TRBV7-2 with TRBJ2-7; D is perhaps TRBD2 (5 bases). The length of the CDR3 is 14 residues. Per germline, CDR1 SGHTA and CDR2 FQGNSA. Trimming removed 3 bases at V and 2 bases at J, with 11 bases between. Here the CDR3 DNA reads TGTGCCAGCAGCTTTAGTGGACTGACCTACGAGCAGTACTTC. Its translation is CASSFSGLTYEQYF. The whole variable domain, remainder taken from reference TRBV7-2 and TRBJ2-7, is GAGVSQSPSNKVTEKGKDVELRCDPISGHTALYWYRQSLGQGLEFLIYFQGNSAPDKSGLPSDRFSAERTGGSVSTLTIQRTQQEDSAVYLCASSFSGLTYEQYFGPGTRLTVT.

The CDR3 DNA follows: TGTGCCAGCAGTGGACAACTCATGAACACTGAAGCTTTCTTT. It specifies CASSGQLMNTEAFF. V is TRBV11-2 and J is TRBJ1-1; a weak D match, TRBD1 (5 bases). The V end lost 6 bases, the J end lost 0 bases, and 11 bases lay between the germline ends. This CDR3 is built from 14 residues. Germline CDR1 SGHAT, CDR2 FQNNGV.

The chain links TRBV27 to TRBJ1-5; TRBD1 aligns across 7 bases. The CDR3 is 16 amino acids. Germline lookup yields CDR1 MNHEY and CDR2 SMNVEV (reference sequence). V was pared by 6 bases and J by 1 base, with 9 bases of the junction left unmatched. The CDR3 region is CASSLNPTGSNQPQHF. CDR3 nucleotide sequence: TGTGCCAGCAGCCTAAACCCGACAGGGAGCAATCAGCCCCAGCATTTT.

The J gene is TRBJ2-3, the V gene TRBV6-6; weak D call: TRBD1 (6 bases). Looked up from germline, CDR1 is MNHNY and CDR2 is SVGAGI (reference sequence). Trimming left V 5 bases short and J 1 base short, with 16 bases between. This CDR3 is built from 16 residues. CDR3 nucleotides: TGTGCCAGCAGTGCCACAGGGTTGAGGGGCACAGATACGCAGTATTTT. Its translation: CASSATGLRGTDTQYF.

J is TRBJ2-1 and V is TRBV2, with D possibly matching TRBD1 (6 bases). The CDR3 sequence is 14 residues long. Trimming cost V 6 bases and J 0 bases, with 9 bases left between them. Germline values: CDR1 SNHLY, CDR2 FYNNEI. The CDR3 region is CASRRDNSYNEQFF. CDR3 nucleotide sequence: TGTGCCAGCAGACGGGACAACTCCTACAATGAGCAGTTCTTC.

This clone was counted a single time. The chain joins TRBV4-3 to TRBJ1-1, with unresolved D. CDR1 is LGHNA and CDR2 is YSLEER in the germline V gene. This CDR3 spans 18 amino acids. Trimming shortened V by 4 bases and J by 0 bases, and 21 bases separated the two germline ends. This chain's CDR3 is CASSPYYDIINLNTEAFF. The CDR3 region has the DNA TGCGCCAGCAGCCCCTATTATGACATTATAAATTTGAACACTGAAGCTTTCTTT.

This rearrangement joins TRBV2 to TRBJ1-5; no firm D call. Germline CDR1 is SNHLY and CDR2 is FYNNEI. This CDR3 is 14 amino acids long. V gave up 3 bases and J gave up 0 bases, with 6 bases separating them. The CDR3 DNA is TGTGCCAGCAGTGATAATTATAGCAATCAGCCCCAGCATTTT. Translation gives CASSDNYSNQPQHF.

This clone was seen a single time. The chain carries TRBV14 and TRBJ1-2, with 8 bases identical to TRBD1. With 0 bases clipped from V and 3 bases from J, the junction kept 9 bases outside the gene matches. Germline CDR1 and CDR2: SGHDN and FVKESK. The CDR3 is made up of 17 amino acids. CDR3 sequence (DNA): TGTGCCAGCAGCCAAGATCTGGGACAGGCCGGATACTATGGCTACACCTTC. Its translation: CASSQDLGQAGYYGYTF.